This T cell receptor (beta chain) was documented in a study of breast tumors, draining lymph nodes, adjacent tissues. The study's findings and limits: Luminal-like breast cancer showed significantly higher tumor–nontumor repertoire similarity than basal-like. Tumors had less TCR diversity than lymph nodes, more than nontumor tissue.

Breast cancer patients provided tissue from their axillary draining lymph nodes. Trimming took off 4 bases at V and 2 bases at J, with 15 bases between the two ends. The CDR3 contains 15 residues. Looked up from germline, CDR1 is MNHEY and CDR2 is SVGAGI. TCRdb itself ran the multiplex PCR reads through MiXCR, one entry per CDR3 protein. This sample has roughly 110,000 distinct CDR3 sequences; less than 40% occur once, and the top ten carry under 6%. Notes on this clonotype: Its target is not known.

Sequenced: axillary lymph node tissue. The chain has TRBV6-5 and TRBJ2-7; tentative D call: TRBD2 (5 bases). The sequence was collected from a female donor with breast cancer. Some clones in this sample may be carry-over from other donors' samples. This CDR3 reads CASSFSPSSPYEQYF. DNA of the CDR3: TGTGCCAGCAGTTTTAGCCCCTCTAGCCCCTACGAGCAGTACTTC.